This T cell receptor (beta chain) was sequenced in a study of T cell repertoires in cytomegalovirus infection. TCRdb called the reads again in MiXCR, with one record for every CDR3 protein. In the table there are around 900,000 distinct CDR3 sequences, 31% of which are singletons. For this clonotype: The antigen remains undetermined.

General study results and limits: CMV carriers having the relevant HLA were flagged by cumulative public TCR beta family frequency.

The germline V gene encodes CDR1 SGHDN and CDR2 FVKESK. CDR3 length equals 15 residues. V lost 3 bases to trimming and J lost 7 bases, with 19 bases between them. Specimen: cultured CD8+ T cells from PBMCs, collected from culture after CMV antigen stimulation. The receptor's source is a human donor in good health (CMV status not recorded). Some clones in this sample may be carry-over from other donors' samples. The rearrangement joins TRBV14 to TRBJ2-7; D may be TRBD2 (6 bases). The DNA for the CDR3 is TGTGCCAGCAGCCATCTCGGGGGAAGCTATGGAGAGCAGTACTTC. Translating it yields CASSHLGGSYGEQYF.